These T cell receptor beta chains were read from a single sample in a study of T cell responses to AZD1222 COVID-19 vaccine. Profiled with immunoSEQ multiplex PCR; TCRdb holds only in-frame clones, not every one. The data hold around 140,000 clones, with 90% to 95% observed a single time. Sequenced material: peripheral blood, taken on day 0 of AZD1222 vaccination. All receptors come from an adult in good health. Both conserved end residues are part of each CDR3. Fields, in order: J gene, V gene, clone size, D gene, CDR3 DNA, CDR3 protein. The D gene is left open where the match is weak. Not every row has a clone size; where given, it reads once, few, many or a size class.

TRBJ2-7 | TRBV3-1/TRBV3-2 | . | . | TGTGCCAGCAGCGAATCCCGGGACACAAACTACGAGCAGTACTTC | CASSESRDTNYEQYF
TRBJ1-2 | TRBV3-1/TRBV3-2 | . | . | TGTGCCAGCAGCCAAGGGGCGGGGCGAGTCTATGGCTACACCTTC | CASSQGAGRVYGYTF
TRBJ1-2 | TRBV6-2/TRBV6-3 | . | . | TGTGCCAGCAGTTCCCCGCCACGGGGGGCGACACATGGCTACACCTTC | CASSSPPRGATHGYTF
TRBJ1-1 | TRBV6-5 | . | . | TGTGCCAGCAGTTACTCTATGACACCAAACACTGAAGCTTTCTTT | CASSYSMTPNTEAFF
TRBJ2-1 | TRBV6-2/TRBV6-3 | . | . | TGTGCCAGCAGTACAGAATACAATGAGCAGTTCTTC | CASSTEYNEQFF
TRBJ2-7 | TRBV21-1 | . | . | TGTGCCAGCAGCAAAGGGAGGCCCCGACAGGCGGAGCAGTACTTC | CASSKGRPRQAEQYF
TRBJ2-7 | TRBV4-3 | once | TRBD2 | TGCGCCAGCAGCCAAGACCCCTCCGCTTGGCGGGGGGCCGGCGAGCAGTACTTC | CASSQDPSAWRGAGEQYF
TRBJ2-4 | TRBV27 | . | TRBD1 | TGTGCCAGCAGTTTATTAGTCGGGACAGGGAGCATTCAGTACTTC | CASSLLVGTGSIQYF
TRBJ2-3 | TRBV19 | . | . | TGTGCCAGTAGTATAGATCTAAGCTATTCAGATACGCAGTATTTT | CASSIDLSYSDTQYF
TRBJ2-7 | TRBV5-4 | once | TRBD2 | TGTGCCAGCACCCTGGGCGGGAGGGAGGACGAGCAGTACTTC | CASTLGGREDEQYF
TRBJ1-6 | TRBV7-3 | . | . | TGTGCCAGCAGCTTGGAGGCCGCCGGGGCACCCCTCCACTTT | CASSLEAAGAPLHF
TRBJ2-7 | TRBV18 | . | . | TGTGCCAGCTCACCACCAATAGCTTACGAGCAGTACTTC | CASSPPIAYEQYF
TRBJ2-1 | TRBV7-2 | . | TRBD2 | TGTGCCAGCAGCTCCCGGAGTAGCGGGGGGGGGCATGAGCAGTTCTTC | CASSSRSSGGGHEQFF
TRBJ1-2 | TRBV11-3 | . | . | TGTGCCAGCAGCCCCGGGACCACCTATGGCTACACCTTC | CASSPGTTYGYTF
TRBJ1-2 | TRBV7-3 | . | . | TGTGCCAGCAGTTACCGACAGCAACTTTTCTATGGCTACACCTTC | CASSYRQQLFYGYTF
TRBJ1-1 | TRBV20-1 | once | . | TGCAGTGCCTCGTATGACACTGAAGCTTTCTTT | CSASYDTEAFF
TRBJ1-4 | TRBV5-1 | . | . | TGCGCCAGCAGCGTAGGACCAGGGGAAGCTAATGAAAAACTGTTTTTT | CASSVGPGEANEKLFF
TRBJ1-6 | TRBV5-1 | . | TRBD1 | TGCGCCAGCAGCCGGAGACAGGGAGATAATTCACCCCTCCACTTT | CASSRRQGDNSPLHF
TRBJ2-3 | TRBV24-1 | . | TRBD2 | TGTGCCACCAGTGATCCTCTGGGACTAGCGGGAGCAGATACGCAGTATTTT | CATSDPLGLAGADTQYF